Listed below are T cell receptor beta chains from one sample, sequenced in a study of blood T cell repertoires in COVID-19. Data came from immunoSEQ multiplex PCR; TCRdb stores just in-frame clones and leaves some out. Here the sample spans over 150,000 clones, around four fifths being singletons. The sequenced sample was peripheral blood. Receptor source: a woman between 40 and 55 years old with COVID-19, enrolled during active disease. Each CDR3 is given with its conserved first and last residue. D genes are given only for firm matches. Expanded clones get a size class; other rows say once, few or many, or leave the size out.

TRBV19,.,TRBD1,TRBJ1-5,17,CASSIRRQGSAGQPQHF,TGTGCCAGTAGTATTCGAAGACAGGGGAGCGCAGGACAGCCCCAGCATTTT
TRBV27,.,TRBD2,TRBJ2-1,14,CASGLAGASNEQFF,TGTGCCAGCGGACTAGCGGGAGCTTCCAATGAGCAGTTCTTC
TRBV2,.,TRBD2,TRBJ2-1,15,CASTGGTSRIIRQFF,TGTGCCAGCACCGGCGGGACTAGTCGGATTATTAGGCAGTTCTTC
TRBV28,few,.,TRBJ2-5,15,CASSLSGDGGETQYF,TGTGCCAGCAGTTTATCGGGGGATGGAGGGGAGACCCAGTACTTC
TRBV5-1,.,.,TRBJ2-3,13,CASSPLSTDTQYF,TGCGCCAGCAGCCCCCTATCCACAGATACGCAGTATTTT
TRBV5-4,.,TRBD1,TRBJ1-3,15,CASSLRQGAGNTIYF,TGTGCCAGCAGCTTGCGACAGGGGGCTGGAAACACCATATATTTT
TRBV9,.,.,TRBJ2-7,15,CASSPALGSSYEQYF,TGTGCCAGCAGCCCCGCCTTGGGGAGCTCCTACGAGCAGTACTTC
TRBV6-4,.,.,TRBJ1-1,14,CASSDSGEGTEAFF,TGTGCCAGCAGTGACTCCGGGGAGGGCACTGAAGCTTTCTTT
TRBV27,.,TRBD1,TRBJ1-1,13,CASSRQGATEAFF,TGTGCCAGCAGTAGACAGGGGGCCACTGAAGCTTTCTTT
TRBV18,.,TRBD1,TRBJ1-6,15,CASSPPGQGYSPLHF,TGTGCCAGCTCACCCCCGGGACAGGGCTATTCACCCCTCCACTTT
TRBV27,.,TRBD1,TRBJ1-2,14,CASSLLGGDRDPTF,TGTGCCAGCAGTTTATTAGGAGGGGACAGGGACCCCACCTTC
TRBV6-5,few,TRBD1,TRBJ1-4,13,CASRRDRGGKLFF,TGTGCCAGCAGACGGGACAGGGGCGGGAAACTGTTTTTT
TRBV3-1/TRBV3-2,.,.,TRBJ1-5,14,CASSTNTGNQPQHF,TGTGCCAGCAGTACTAATACAGGGAATCAGCCCCAGCATTTT
TRBV6-6,.,TRBD1,TRBJ2-7,16,CASSYPPGTGDYEQYF,TGTGCCAGCAGTTACCCCCCAGGGACAGGGGACTACGAGCAGTACTTC
TRBV19,once,.,TRBJ1-1,13,CASSLGPITEAFF,TGTGCCAGTTCCCTAGGTCCGATCACTGAAGCTTTCTTT
TRBV5-1,many,.,TRBJ1-1,14,CASRWTDMNTEAFF,TGCGCCAGCAGATGGACAGATATGAACACTGAAGCTTTCTTT
TRBV24-1,.,.,TRBJ1-1,12,CATSDLSGIAFF,TGTGCCACCAGTGATTTGTCGGGGATAGCTTTCTTT
TRBV5-1,.,TRBD2,TRBJ2-2,18,CASSLVRGLAGEAGELFF,TGCGCCAGCAGCTTGGTTCGTGGACTAGCGGGAGAAGCCGGGGAGCTGTTTTTT
TRBV11-2,.,.,TRBJ2-1,15,CASSLLAGSYNEQFF,TGTGCCAGCAGCTTGCTGGCTGGTTCCTACAATGAGCAGTTCTTC
TRBV10-1,.,.,TRBJ1-2,12,CASSVQGNGYTF,TGCGCCAGCAGTGTACAGGGAAATGGCTACACCTTC
TRBV16,many,.,TRBJ2-7,14,CASSLQIQGHEQYF,TGTGCCAGCAGCCTACAAATACAGGGCCACGAGCAGTACTTC
TRBV6-4,.,.,TRBJ2-3,15,CASSDGGFSTDTQYF,TGTGCCAGCAGTGACGGGGGGTTTAGCACAGATACGCAGTATTTT
TRBV5-1,.,TRBD1,TRBJ2-7,12,CASSSDRNEQYF,TGCGCCAGCAGCTCGGACAGGAACGAGCAGTACTTC
TRBV28,.,TRBD1,TRBJ1-6,15,CASSFLVQGGSPLHF,TGTGCCAGCAGTTTTTTGGTTCAGGGGGGTTCACCCCTCCACTTT
TRBV7-8,few,.,TRBJ1-2,14,CASSLMTVDYGYTF,TGTGCCAGCAGCTTAATGACAGTCGACTATGGCTACACCTTC
TRBV27,.,TRBD1,TRBJ1-1,14,CASSFPDRVTEAFF,TGTGCCAGCAGTTTCCCGGACAGGGTGACTGAAGCTTTCTTT
TRBV5-1,once,TRBD1,TRBJ2-7,14,CASSLEGQGYEQYF,TGCGCCAGCAGCTTGGAGGGACAGGGGTACGAGCAGTACTTC
TRBV11-2,.,.,TRBJ1-2,15,CASSLDRSDLKGYTF,TGTGCCAGCAGCTTAGATCGATCGGACTTAAAGGGCTACACCTTC
TRBV5-5,.,.,TRBJ2-7,15,CASSLAWTVTYEQYF,TGTGCCAGCAGCTTGGCCTGGACAGTTACCTACGAGCAGTACTTC
TRBV19,.,.,TRBJ2-7,12,CASRSRLYEQYF,TGTGCCAGTAGAAGCAGGCTCTACGAGCAGTACTTC
TRBV27,.,.,TRBJ1-6,16,CASSLSSGTRGSPLHF,TGTGCCAGCAGTTTATCCTCAGGGACCAGGGGATCACCCCTCCACTTT
TRBV7-7,once,.,TRBJ1-4,15,CASSRGITTNEKLFF,TGTGCCAGCAGCAGGGGAATCACAACTAATGAAAAACTGTTTTTT
TRBV27,.,TRBD1,TRBJ1-6,18,CASSRPSRDRGKNSPLHF,TGTGCCAGCAGTAGACCCTCAAGGGACAGGGGGAAAAATTCACCCCTCCACTTT
TRBV6-5,.,.,TRBJ1-5,14,CASSRGFSNQPQHF,TGTGCCAGCAGTAGGGGGTTTAGCAATCAGCCCCAGCATTTT
TRBV9,.,TRBD2,TRBJ2-2,15,CASRREGPGDGELFF,TGTGCCAGCAGGCGGGAGGGCCCGGGGGACGGGGAGCTGTTTTTT
TRBV28,once,.,TRBJ2-7,14,CASSLGQSFYEQYF,TGTGCCAGCAGCCTTGGACAGTCTTTCTACGAGCAGTACTTC
TRBV5-5,.,TRBD1,TRBJ1-5,15,CASSQGEALNQPQHF,TGTGCCAGCAGCCAGGGGGAGGCGTTAAATCAGCCCCAGCATTTT
TRBV27,.,.,TRBJ1-6,18,CASSLSPTGASYNSPLHF,TGTGCCAGCAGTTTATCCCCAACAGGTGCTAGTTATAATTCACCCCTCCACTTT
TRBV28,.,.,TRBJ1-4,14,CASSRTAPNEKLFF,TGTGCCAGCAGTAGGACAGCCCCTAATGAAAAACTGTTTTTT
TRBV2,.,.,TRBJ1-5,16,CASLGGVTVSNQPQHF,TGTGCCAGCCTTGGTGGGGTGACAGTTAGCAATCAGCCCCAGCATTTT
TRBV4-2,.,TRBD2,TRBJ2-5,16,CASSQGGLAYQETQYF,TGTGCCAGCAGCCAAGGCGGACTAGCGTACCAAGAGACCCAGTACTTC
TRBV28,.,TRBD1,TRBJ2-7,11,CATRTGPMEYF,TGTGCCACTCGGACAGGGCCGATGGAGTACTTC
TRBV5-1,.,TRBD1,TRBJ2-7,16,CASSNPRQGAAYEQYF,TGCGCCAGCAGCAACCCCCGTCAGGGGGCCGCCTACGAGCAGTACTTC
TRBV19,.,TRBD1,TRBJ2-5,14,CASSTGTGRETQYF,TGTGCCAGTAGTACGGGGACAGGTCGAGAGACCCAGTACTTC
TRBV6-5,.,.,TRBJ2-7,14,CASSSGTGDPEQYF,TGTGCCAGCAGTTCAGGGACTGGGGACCCCGAGCAGTACTTC
TRBV9,.,.,TRBJ2-5,15,CASSSRGGEQETQYF,TGTGCCAGCAGCTCCCGAGGAGGGGAGCAAGAGACCCAGTACTTC
TRBV6-6,.,.,TRBJ2-5,13,CASSRGQKETQYF,TGTGCCAGCAGCCGAGGCCAGAAAGAGACCCAGTACTTC
TRBV2,.,.,TRBJ1-3,15,CASTRQSYSGNTIYF,TGTGCCAGCACCCGACAGAGTTACTCTGGAAACACCATATATTTT
TRBV13,.,TRBD2,TRBJ2-3,21,CASSLSRLMAGGPAAPDTQYF,TGTGCCAGCAGCTTAAGCCGTCTGATGGCGGGGGGGCCTGCCGCCCCAGATACGCAGTATTTT
TRBV6-2/TRBV6-3,.,TRBD1,TRBJ2-3,16,CASSSQGARGTDTQYF,TGTGCCAGCAGTTCCCAGGGGGCCCGGGGCACAGATACGCAGTATTTT
TRBV19,.,TRBD1,TRBJ2-2,16,CASSVQTGFGTGELFF,TGTGCCAGTAGTGTACAGACAGGGTTCGGCACCGGGGAGCTGTTTTTT
TRBV27,.,TRBD1,TRBJ1-2,13,CASKDQGAYGYTF,TGTGCCAGCAAAGATCAGGGGGCCTATGGCTACACCTTC
TRBV11-2,.,TRBD1,TRBJ1-2,19,CASSFWPQTGTVEDYGYTF,TGTGCCAGCAGCTTTTGGCCTCAAACCGGGACAGTCGAGGACTATGGCTACACCTTC
TRBV7-3,.,TRBD2,TRBJ2-1,13,CASSLGGSPLQFF,TGTGCCAGCAGCTTAGGCGGGAGCCCCCTGCAGTTCTTC
TRBV7-3,.,.,TRBJ1-2,13,CASSSSQYYGYTF,TGTGCCAGCAGCTCATCCCAATACTATGGCTACACCTTC
TRBV5-6,.,.,TRBJ2-3,15,CASSLDQVVADTQYF,TGTGCCAGCAGCTTAGATCAGGTCGTAGCAGATACGCAGTATTTT
TRBV28,.,TRBD2,TRBJ2-5,15,CASSPSGRGRETQYF,TGTGCCAGCAGTCCTAGCGGGAGGGGGCGAGAGACCCAGTACTTC
TRBV29-1,.,.,TRBJ2-1,13,CSVDRDSYNEQFF,TGCAGCGTTGACAGGGACTCCTACAATGAGCAGTTCTTC
TRBV5-1,.,.,TRBJ1-4,14,CASSLGSNNEKLFF,TGCGCCAGCAGCTTGGGGAGTAATAATGAAAAACTGTTTTTT
TRBV6-5,.,TRBD1,TRBJ2-7,13,CASSMDRDYEQYF,TGTGCCAGCAGTATGGACAGGGACTACGAGCAGTACTTC